The 32 T cell receptor beta chains presented below share a single source sample, sequenced in a study of blood T cell repertoires in COVID-19. Here immunoSEQ multiplex PCR was the method, and the copy in TCRdb shows in-frame clones only, minus some. The data contain approximately 270,000 clones, roughly 90% of them seen just once; the ten biggest clones take up 0.7% to 0.9%. Sample: peripheral blood. These receptors were taken from a man younger than 40 with acute or convalescent COVID-19.

The rearrangement links TRBV7-9 to TRBJ1-2, with TRBD1 matching 8 bases. Per germline, CDR1 SEHNR and CDR2 FQNEAQ (reference sequence). V shed 5 bases and J 1 base; nucleotides not matched to a gene: 3. CDR3 length equals 14 residues. This chain's CDR3 is CASSLDRGNYGYTF. In DNA form, the CDR3 reads TGTGCCAGCAGCCTAGACAGGGGTAACTATGGCTACACCTTC.

The rearrangement joins TRBV6-2 or TRBV6-3 to TRBJ2-1; D may be TRBD2 (6 bases). Germline V gives CDR1 MNHEY, CDR2 SVGEGT. This CDR3 has 13 amino acids. Trimming took off 6 bases at V and 6 bases at J, with 12 bases between the two ends. In DNA, the CDR3 is TGTGCCAGCAGCCCGGGGACTGTCAATGAGCAGTTCTTC. Protein product: CASSPGTVNEQFF.

The CDR3 DNA sequence: TGTGCCAGTAGTAACACAGGGTTCAATCAGCCCCAGCATTTT. Its translation: CASSNTGFNQPQHF. This sequence joins TRBV19 and TRBJ1-5; perhaps TRBD1 as D (6 bases). V lost 4 bases, J lost 3 bases, and 10 bases lay in between. Germline V gene data show CDR1 as LNHDA and CDR2 as SQIVND (reference sequence). CDR3 length equals 14 residues.

In this sample, this clone turned up a few times. The chain uses TRBV28 and TRBJ1-2; a weak D match, TRBD1 (6 bases). CDR3 length: 14 residues. Per germline, CDR1 MDHEN and CDR2 SYDVKM. Trimming left V 3 bases short and J 3 bases short, with 11 bases between. CDR3 sequence (DNA): TGTGCCAGCAGTTTCCCAGGACAGTACTATGGCTACACCTTC. Its translation is CASSFPGQYYGYTF.

The genes are TRBV10-1 and TRBJ2-1, with 9 bases identical to TRBD1. The CDR3 spans 13 residues. Germline CDR1 is WNHNN and CDR2 is SYGVQD (reference sequence). V lost 6 bases and J lost 16; bases outside the gene matches: 13. The DNA of the CDR3 is TGCGCCAGCAGCCCACCGGGACAGGGACGGTACTTCTTC. Encoded protein: CASSPPGQGRYFF.

The gene calls are TRBV27 and TRBJ2-1, with D perhaps TRBD1 (7 bases). V was shortened by 5 bases and J by 9 bases, with 11 bases between the two germline ends. This CDR3 has 12 amino acids. Germline lookup yields CDR1 MNHEY and CDR2 SMNVEV (reference sequence). DNA of the CDR3: TGTGCCAGCAGTCACCAGGGGGGTGAGCAGTTCTTC. It yields the protein CASSHQGGEQFF.

The rearrangement uses TRBV27 and TRBJ2-7; 13 bases are shared with TRBD2. The CDR3 is made up of 17 amino acids. Germline CDR1 reads MNHEY; CDR2 reads SMNVEV (reference sequence). J lost 3 bases, V lost 2 bases, and 7 bases had no gene match. CDR3 coding DNA: TGTGCCAGCAGTTTAACTAGCGGGAGGGTGCGGTTCTACGAGCAGTACTTC. Encoded protein: CASSLTSGRVRFYEQYF.

V and J are TRBV7-9 and TRBJ2-1, with D unresolved. V was clipped by 0 bases and J by 9 bases, with 15 bases between them. CDR1 SEHNR and CDR2 FQNEAQ come from the germline V gene (reference sequence). There are 15 residues in the CDR3. CDR3 nucleotides: TGTGCCAGCAGCTTAGCGAGGCTTATGGTGGGTGAGCAGTTCTTC. Protein product: CASSLARLMVGEQFF.

The chain has TRBV7-3 and TRBJ1-6; possible D gene TRBD1, 6 bases. Trimming cost V 2 bases and J 10 bases, with 12 bases left between them. This CDR3 region has 14 residues. Per the germline V gene, CDR1 is SGHTA and CDR2 is FQGTGA. The CDR3 here is CASSLGQIASPLHF. CDR3 bases: TGTGCCAGCAGCTTAGGACAGATAGCCTCACCCCTCCACTTT.

The V gene is TRBV11-2, the J gene TRBJ1-2; D gene unclear. The germline gives CDR1 SGHAT, CDR2 FQNNGV. V lost 4 bases and J 0 bases, leaving 9 bases between the germline ends. The CDR3 contains 14 residues. The CDR3 DNA is TGTGCCAGCAGCTCGCAGGAGGCTAACTATGGCTACACCTTC. Protein sequence: CASSSQEANYGYTF.

The V call is TRBV5-1, the J call TRBJ2-3; TRBD2 matches at 13 bases. The CDR3 contains 16 residues. The junction had 4 bases not matched to a gene; V was cut back by 4 bases and J by 2 bases. Germline assignment: CDR1 SGHRS and CDR2 YFSETQ. The CDR3 nucleotides are TGCGCCAGCAGCCCGGGACTAGCGGGGAACACAGATACGCAGTATTTT. Translation gives CASSPGLAGNTDTQYF.

The rearrangement links TRBV2 to TRBJ2-7; D is unclear. The CDR3 loop spans 14 amino acids. V lost 3 bases and J lost 0, with 9 bases in between. CDR1 SNHLY and CDR2 FYNNEI come from the germline V gene. The CDR3 nucleotides read TGTGCCAGCAGTGAGATGGCGGCCTCCTACGAGCAGTACTTC. It specifies CASSEMAASYEQYF.

V is TRBV5-4 and J is TRBJ2-7; 7 bases align to TRBD1. There are 12 residues in the CDR3. With V trimmed by 5 bases and J by 5 bases, 4 bases remained unmatched. Germline CDR1 SGHNT, CDR2 YYREEE (reference sequence). CDR3 sequence (DNA): TGTGCCAGCAGTCGTACAGGGGACGAGCAGTACTTC. Encoded protein: CASSRTGDEQYF. Drawing the rest from reference TRBV5-4 and TRBJ2-7, the complete variable domain is ETGVTQSPTHLIKTRGQQVTLRCSSQSGHNTVSWYQQALGQGPQFIFQYYREEENGRGNFPPRFSGLQFPNYSSELNVNALELDDSALYLCASSRTGDEQYFGPGTRLTVT.

This sequence joins TRBV5-6 and TRBJ1-2; tentative D call: TRBD1 (6 bases). Germline assignment: CDR1 SGHDT and CDR2 YYEEEE. Between the trimmed V and J ends, which lost 4 bases and 5 bases, there was a span of 9 bases. This CDR3 spans 12 amino acids. The CDR3 is CASSPGAYGYTF. In DNA, the CDR3 is TGTGCCAGCAGCCCAGGGGCTTATGGCTACACCTTC.

The chain employs TRBV19 and TRBJ1-5; possible D gene TRBD1, 5 bases. This CDR3 is 13 amino acids long. Trimming pared 4 bases from V and 4 bases from J, leaving 8 bases between. Germline assignment: CDR1 LNHDA and CDR2 SQIVND (reference sequence). CDR3 loop: CASSNRPNQPQHF. The CDR3 DNA is TGTGCCAGTAGTAACAGGCCTAATCAGCCCCAGCATTTT.

This chain connects TRBV9 to TRBJ2-2; 8 bases map to TRBD1. Per germline, CDR1 SGDLS and CDR2 YYNGEE. V was pared by 1 base and J by 0 bases, with 5 bases of the junction left unmatched. This CDR3 region has 17 residues. Here the CDR3 reads CASSVSDREPNTGELFF. The CDR3 DNA follows: TGTGCCAGCAGCGTATCGGACAGGGAACCGAACACCGGGGAGCTGTTTTTT.

The chain carries TRBV28 and TRBJ1-4, with D unresolved. CDR3 length: 14 residues. V dropped 8 bases and J dropped 5 bases, with 15 bases sitting between them. Germline V CDR1 and CDR2: MDHEN, SYDVKM. CDR3 sequence (DNA): TGTGCCAGCTCCCTCGCCCTAGGAAATGAAAAACTGTTTTTT. As protein: CASSLALGNEKLFF.

V gene TRBV6-5 combines with J gene TRBJ2-1, with 8 nucleotides matching TRBD2. Germline loops: CDR1 MNHEY, CDR2 SVGAGI. The CDR3 has 14 amino acids. V shed 2 bases and J 7 bases; nucleotides not matched to a gene: 4. CDR3 nucleotide sequence: TGTGCCAGCAGTTACCGGACTAGCATGAATGAGCAGTTCTTC. Translated, it gives CASSYRTSMNEQFF.

This chain links TRBV28 with TRBJ2-5; possible D gene TRBD1, 6 bases. CDR1 is MDHEN, CDR2 SYDVKM, per germline. V lost 8 bases and J 1 base, leaving 17 bases between the germline ends. CDR3 size: 15 residues. The DNA of the CDR3 is TGTGCCAGCGGGAAACCAGGGGCAGGCCAAGAGACCCAGTACTTC. Its protein product is CASGKPGAGQETQYF. The full variable domain, rest sourced from reference TRBV28 and TRBJ2-5, is DVKVTQSSRYLVKRTGEKVFLECVQDMDHENMFWYRQDPGLGLRLIYFSYDVKMKEKGDIPEGYSVSREKKERFSLILESASTNQTSMYLCASGKPGAGQETQYFGPGTRLLVL.

The chain has TRBV28 and TRBJ1-5, with D unresolved. Germline V gene sequence: CDR1 MDHEN, CDR2 SYDVKM. Trimming shortened V by 2 bases and J by 3 bases, and 8 bases separated the two germline ends. The CDR3 contains 14 residues. CDR3 in DNA: TGTGCCAGCAGTTTAAGGCGGGACAATCAGCCCCAGCATTTT. Translated, it gives CASSLRRDNQPQHF. Full variable domain (remainder filled in from reference TRBV28 and TRBJ1-5): DVKVTQSSRYLVKRTGEKVFLECVQDMDHENMFWYRQDPGLGLRLIYFSYDVKMKEKGDIPEGYSVSREKKERFSLILESASTNQTSMYLCASSLRRDNQPQHFGDGTRLSIL.

The rearrangement uses TRBV29-1 and TRBJ2-5, with 7 bases identical to TRBD2. V dropped 3 bases and J dropped 4; count of bases not matched to a gene: 11. The V gene's germline CDR1 is SQVTM and CDR2 ANQGSEA. The CDR3 spans 15 residues. DNA for the CDR3: TGCAGCGTTGAGCTGGGGGGGAGAATAAGAGAGACCCAGTACTTC. This translates into CSVELGGRIRETQYF.

This clone appeared a single time. This CDR3 reads CAISGTTGVNIVDEQFF. CDR3 DNA sequence: TGTGCCATCAGTGGAACCACAGGGGTCAACATAGTCGATGAGCAGTTCTTC. The chain has TRBV10-3 and TRBJ2-1; 7 positions agree with TRBD1. Trimming at V came to 4 bases and at J to 8 bases, leaving 17 bases not matched to a gene. Germline lookup yields CDR1 ENHRY and CDR2 SYGVKD. The CDR3 is made up of 17 amino acids.

This clone appeared a single time. The chain carries TRBV27 and TRBJ1-6; TRBD1 is a possible D gene (6 bases). CDR1 is MNHEY and CDR2 is SMNVEV in the germline V gene (reference sequence). This CDR3 is built from 17 residues. The V end lost 6 bases, the J end lost 7 bases, and 22 bases lay between the germline ends. This CDR3 is CASRVRTVRGKNSPLHF. In DNA form, the CDR3 reads TGTGCCAGCAGAGTAAGGACAGTCCGAGGGAAAAATTCACCCCTCCACTTT.

This chain joins TRBV7-8 and TRBJ1-6, with D maybe TRBD1 (5 bases). The CDR3 contains 14 residues. Germline assignment: CDR1 SGHVS and CDR2 FQNEAQ. Trimming stripped 5 bases from V and 3 bases from J, with 8 bases between. Here the CDR3 DNA reads TGTGCCAGCAGCCTGGACATCTATAATTCACCCCTCCACTTT. Its protein product is CASSLDIYNSPLHF.

J is TRBJ2-7 and V is TRBV11-2; 13 bases line up with TRBD2. CDR1 is SGHAT, CDR2 FQNNGV, per germline. The CDR3 is 18 residues long. With V trimmed by 5 bases and J by 5 bases, 15 bases remained unmatched. CDR3 coding DNA: TGTGCCAGCAGCGTCCCGGGACTAGCGGGAAGGATCTACGACGAGCAGTACTTC. Translation: CASSVPGLAGRIYDEQYF. Full variable domain (remainder filled in from reference TRBV11-2 and TRBJ2-7): EAGVAQSPRYKIIEKRQSVAFWCNPISGHATLYWYQQILGQGPKLLIQFQNNGVVDDSQLPKDRFSAERLKGVDSTLKIQPAKLEDSAVYLCASSVPGLAGRIYDEQYFGPGTRLTVT.

V gene TRBV11-2 combines with J gene TRBJ2-1; tentative D call: TRBD1 (6 bases). Germline V gives CDR1 SGHAT, CDR2 FQNNGV. This CDR3 comprises 17 residues. Trimming cost V 3 bases and J 5 bases, with 20 bases left between them. CDR3 region: CASSLTRQEKKDNEQFF. The CDR3 region has the DNA TGTGCCAGCAGCTTGACCCGACAGGAAAAGAAGGACAATGAGCAGTTCTTC.

The chain has TRBV6-1 and TRBJ2-1, with a tentative D call TRBD2 (5 bases). The CDR3 spans 15 residues. Trimming removed 1 base at V and 7 bases at J, with 14 bases between. Germline CDR1 and CDR2: MNHNS and SASEGT. CDR3 in DNA: TGTGCCAGCAGTGAAGGAGGGCCTCGGGTGAATGAGCAGTTCTTC. Translated: CASSEGGPRVNEQFF.

This chain uses TRBV29-1 with TRBJ2-1; D remains unclear. V was cut by 8 bases and J by 2 bases, with 7 bases left in between. The CDR3 totals 11 residues. CDR1 and CDR2 from the germline V gene are SQVTM and ANQGSEA. The CDR3 coding sequence is TGCAGCTCTGACACCTACAATGAGCAGTTCTTC. Its translation is CSSDTYNEQFF.

The chain employs TRBV28 and TRBJ1-4; TRBD1 might be the D (6 bases). The germline CDR1 and CDR2 sequences are MDHEN and SYDVKM. The CDR3 runs to 14 residues. V lost 5 bases, J lost 5 bases, and 12 bases lay in between. DNA of the CDR3: TGTGCCAGCAGTGTAGGGGGTAAGAATGAAAAACTGTTTTTT. This codes for CASSVGGKNEKLFF.

The table lists this clone with a count of one. One end of the junction varies from germline; a read error may be responsible. The chain uses TRBV14 and TRBJ2-3, with a tentative D call TRBD1 (5 bases). The CDR3 length is 15 residues. Germline V gene lookup returns CDR1 SGHDN and CDR2 FVKESK. The CDR3 DNA is TGTGCCAGCAGCCAAGGTGGACAACGAACAGTTACGCAGTATTTT. It specifies CASSQGGQRTVTQYF.

V gene TRBV28 combines with J gene TRBJ1-5; D might be TRBD1 (6 bases). V dropped 6 bases and J dropped 1 base, with 10 bases sitting between them. This CDR3 contains 14 residues. Germline values: CDR1 MDHEN, CDR2 SYDVKM. The CDR3 DNA sequence: TGTGCCAGCAGGAAGACAGGCAGCAATCAGCCCCAGCATTTT. This translates into CASRKTGSNQPQHF.

The chain couples TRBV20-1 to TRBJ2-7; 11 nucleotides align to TRBD2. The CDR3 sequence is 18 residues long. The J segment lost 0 bases and the V segment lost 3 bases, leaving 13 bases of the junction unmatched. Germline V gene data show CDR1 as DFQATT and CDR2 as SNEGSKA (reference sequence). The CDR3 coding sequence is TGCAGTGCTAGTGGGCTAGCGGGAGGCTCTGCCCTCTCCTACGAGCAGTACTTC. It specifies CSASGLAGGSALSYEQYF.